The source of this T cell receptor (beta chain) is a study of blood T cells in healthy people across ages. General study results and limits: Higher diversity, along with more naive CD4+ cells, distinguished long-lived donors from aged donors.

CDR3 length: 14 residues. CDR1 and CDR2 (germline): DFQATT, SNEGSKA (reference sequence). V lost 6 bases and J 5 bases, leaving 18 bases between the germline ends. Primers used in a second PCR of about 7 to 12 cycles were a sample-barcoded 5' primer and a J-beta primer mix. Researchers report that a template-switch adaptor with 12 random nucleotides tagged each cDNA molecule. TCRdb ran MiXCR on the 5' RACE reads and lists one entry per CDR3 protein. The sample has more than 1 million distinct CDR3 sequences, under 45% seen once. This clonotype was counted a few times. Its specificity is unknown. The receptor comes from a woman in her sixties or seventies in good health. Source material: blood. The chain links TRBV20-1 to TRBJ2-3; a possible D gene is TRBD2 (6 bases). The CDR3 DNA follows: TGCAGTGCCTGGACCTCCGGGGGAGAAGATACGCAGTATTTT. This translates into CSAWTSGGEDTQYF.